The 18 T cell receptor beta chains below were found in one sample sequenced in a study of blood T cells in healthy people across ages. For the second PCR, which ran for about 6 to 11 cycles, a sample-barcoded 5' primer and a J-beta primer mix were used. TCRdb processed the 5' RACE reads anew with MiXCR; each CDR3 protein has one entry. In the table there are some 1.5 million distinct CDR3 sequences, roughly 27% of which are singletons. The sample consisted of blood. All receptors come from a woman in her twenties or thirties in good health.

V usage is TRBV7-2 and J usage is TRBJ2-1; D ambiguous. The CDR3 covers 13 residues. CDR1 SGHTA and CDR2 FQGNSA come from the germline V gene. V was trimmed by 1 base and J by 6 bases, leaving 7 bases between them. Written as DNA, the CDR3 is TGTGCCAGCAGCTTAGATTTCGGCAATGAGCAGTTCTTC. Protein sequence: CASSLDFGNEQFF.

As for this clonotype: Since a much larger clone is just one base distant, this may be a read error. This chain connects TRBV20-1 to TRBJ2-1, with D perhaps matching TRBD2 (5 bases). The CDR3 spans 12 residues. Looked up from germline, CDR1 is DFQATT and CDR2 is SNEGSKA (reference sequence). V was clipped by 6 bases and J by 9 bases, with 15 bases between them. The CDR3 bases are TGCAGTGCGAACCGGGAATCTAGTGAGCAGTTCTTC. Translation: CSANRESSEQFF.

The sample holds many counts of this clonotype. The CDR3 region has the DNA TGTGCCAGCAGCTTAAGCCAGGGCATCAGGAATGAGCAGTTCTTC. Residues: CASSLSQGIRNEQFF. V gene TRBV7-2 combines with J gene TRBJ2-1, with a possible D match to TRBD1 (5 bases). Trimming removed 2 bases from V and 7 bases from J, with 15 bases in between. Germline V gives CDR1 SGHTA, CDR2 FQGNSA. The CDR3 runs to 15 residues.

This clonotype was counted a few times. The CDR3 DNA follows: TGCGCCAGCAGCCGCCCCTCAGCGGGGGGAACCTCTGGGGCCAACGTCCTGACTTTC. Amino acids: CASSRPSAGGTSGANVLTF. The V call is TRBV5-1, the J call TRBJ2-6; 9 bases map to TRBD2. CDR3 length: 19 residues. Germline-derived CDR1 and CDR2 are SGHRS and YFSETQ. V trimming: 4 bases; J trimming: 0 bases; junction bases outside the gene matches: 11. Complete variable domain (other parts from reference TRBV5-1 and TRBJ2-6): KAGVTQTPRYLIKTRGQQVTLSCSPISGHRSVSWYQQTPGQGLQFLFEYFSETQRNKGNFPGRFSGRQFSNSRSEMNVSTLELGDSALYLCASSRPSAGGTSGANVLTFGAGSRLTVL.

This clonotype was seen a handful of times. A much bigger clone sits one base away, suggesting this may be a read error. The chain joins TRBV7-6 to TRBJ2-7, with 7 positions matching TRBD1. Germline loops: CDR1 SGHVS, CDR2 FNYEAQ. V gave up 5 bases and J gave up 3 bases; unmatched junction bases: 13. This CDR3 has 16 amino acids. Written as DNA, the CDR3 is TGTGCCAGCAGCCCCAGTCTTGGGACAGCTTGCTACGAGCAGTACTTC. It translates to CASSPSLGTACYEQYF.

Note on this clonotype: A clone one base away is much larger, so this may be a read error. The V call is TRBV4-2, the J call TRBJ2-7; D might be TRBD2 (6 bases). The CDR3 consists of 15 residues. V lost 2 bases and J lost 7, with 18 bases in between. Germline V gene sequence: CDR1 LGHNA, CDR2 YNFKEQ. CDR3 nucleotides: TGTGCCAGCAGCCAAACTCCGGGACTCGAGCCTGAGCAGTACTTC. Amino acid sequence: CASSQTPGLEPEQYF.

This clonotype has ten or more counts. This CDR3 is CSAPGTDYGYTF. The CDR3 DNA follows: TGCAGTGCGCCCGGGACAGACTATGGCTACACCTTC. This sequence joins TRBV20-1 and TRBJ1-2; 7 positions match TRBD1. J was trimmed by 3 bases and V by 6 bases; bases with no gene match: 4. The CDR3 has 12 residues. Germline V lookup: CDR1 DFQATT, CDR2 SNEGSKA (reference sequence).

This clonotype has just a few counts. The V call is TRBV20-1, the J call TRBJ1-4; D may be TRBD1 (5 bases). Germline CDR1 is DFQATT and CDR2 is SNEGSKA (reference sequence). CDR3 length: 17 residues. Trimming took off 6 bases at V and 0 bases at J, with 20 bases between the two ends. CDR3 protein: CSALRDASAATNEKLFF. CDR3 bases: TGCAGTGCCCTCCGGGACGCCTCCGCTGCAACTAATGAAAAACTGTTTTTT.

This clonotype came up many times. The V gene is TRBV5-1, the J gene TRBJ2-7; 12 bases are a match to TRBD2. The junction had 1 base not matched to a gene; V was cut back by 2 bases and J by 4 bases. Germline V lookup: CDR1 SGHRS, CDR2 YFSETQ. This CDR3 has 14 residues. The CDR3 loop reads CASSFTSGRYEQYF. In nucleotides, the CDR3 is TGCGCCAGCAGCTTCACTAGCGGGAGGTACGAGCAGTACTTC.

Many counts were recorded for this clonotype. The chain has TRBV10-3 and TRBJ2-1; TRBD2 matches at 12 bases. There are 15 residues in the CDR3. Trimming cost V 5 bases and J 5 bases; bases outside gene matches: 4. Germline values: CDR1 ENHRY, CDR2 SYGVKD. As DNA, the CDR3 is TGTGCCATCAGTCCCGGACTAGCGGGGAACAATGAGCAGTTCTTC. Translation: CAISPGLAGNNEQFF.

Note on this clonotype: Given a much more abundant clone one base away, this may be a read error. The CDR3 here is CAGREGTGPYEQYF. CDR3 nucleotides: TGCGCCGGCCGCGAAGGGACGGGGCCCTACGAGCAGTACTTC. The chain has TRBV4-1 and TRBJ2-7, with D perhaps being TRBD1 or TRBD2 (5 bases each). The ends were cut back, 11 bases at V and 2 bases at J, with 19 bases in the middle. This CDR3 has 14 amino acids. Germline V gene sequence: CDR1 MGHRA, CDR2 YSYEKL.

The chain couples TRBV9 to TRBJ2-2; 7 bases map to TRBD2. There are 12 residues in the CDR3. The germline V gene has CDR1 SGDLS and CDR2 YYNGEE. V dropped 7 bases and J dropped 7; count of bases not matched to a gene: 4. This CDR3 is CASGGDVGELFF. The DNA for the CDR3 is TGTGCCAGCGGGGGGGATGTCGGGGAGCTGTTTTTT.

As for this clonotype: A much more abundant neighbour one base away suggests this may be a read error. The rearrangement uses TRBV12-3 or TRBV12-4 and TRBJ1-2; unclear D gene. This CDR3 has 13 residues. Trimming removed 6 bases from V and 5 bases from J, with 13 bases in between. CDR3 sequence: CASSTGRGYGYTF. The DNA for the CDR3 is TGTGCCAGCAGCACCGGACGGGGTTATGGCTACACCTTC.

The genes are TRBV6-5 and TRBJ2-7, with 9 positions matching TRBD2. The V gene end was trimmed by 10 bases and the J gene end by 7 bases; junction bases not matched to a gene: 17. This CDR3 is built from 15 residues. Germline loops: CDR1 MNHEY, CDR2 SVGAGI. CDR3 protein: CATSFSGGKGVEQYV. CDR3 nucleotide sequence: TGTGCCACCTCTTTTAGCGGGGGCAAGGGGGTTGAGCAGTACGTC.

This clonotype was seen a handful of times. The rearrangement links TRBV6-4 to TRBJ2-1, with TRBD2 as a possible D gene (5 bases). Trimming pared 3 bases from V and 4 bases from J, leaving 13 bases between. Looked up from germline, CDR1 is MRHNA and CDR2 is SNTAGT. This CDR3 spans 15 amino acids. The CDR3 DNA reads TGTGCCAGCAGTGAGAGCAGCGGACCATACAATGAGCAGTTCTTC. This gives the protein CASSESSGPYNEQFF.

This clonotype was seen repeatedly, ten times or more. The rearrangement joins TRBV7-2 to TRBJ2-1; D tentatively reads TRBD1 or TRBD2 (5 bases each). Trimming removed 0 bases from V and 8 bases from J, with 11 bases in between. Germline V gives CDR1 SGHTA, CDR2 FQGNSA. This CDR3 spans 14 amino acids. DNA for the CDR3: TGTGCCAGCAGCTTAGCGACCGGGGCCTATGAGCAGTTCTTC. This gives the protein CASSLATGAYEQFF.

The rearrangement uses TRBV18 and TRBJ2-3; D possibly corresponds to TRBD1 (6 bases). The CDR3 is 14 residues long. V was cut by 3 bases and J by 14 bases, with 21 bases left in between. Germline CDR1 and CDR2: KGHSH and LQKENI. The chain's CDR3 is CASSPGATNEKLYF. The DNA for the CDR3 is TGTGCCAGCTCACCGGGGGCAACTAATGAAAAACTGTATTTT.

As for this clonotype: A much larger clone is a single base away; this may be a read error. This chain connects TRBV29-1 to TRBJ2-3; 9 bases agree with TRBD2. The CDR3 has 15 residues. Trimming took 5 bases from V and 3 from J; bases not matched to a gene: 9. The germline gives CDR1 SQVTM, CDR2 ANQGSEA. CDR3 residues: CSVTVLAGNTDTQYF. The CDR3 DNA reads TGCAGCGTTACGGTTCTAGCGGGGAATACAGATACGCAGTATTTT.